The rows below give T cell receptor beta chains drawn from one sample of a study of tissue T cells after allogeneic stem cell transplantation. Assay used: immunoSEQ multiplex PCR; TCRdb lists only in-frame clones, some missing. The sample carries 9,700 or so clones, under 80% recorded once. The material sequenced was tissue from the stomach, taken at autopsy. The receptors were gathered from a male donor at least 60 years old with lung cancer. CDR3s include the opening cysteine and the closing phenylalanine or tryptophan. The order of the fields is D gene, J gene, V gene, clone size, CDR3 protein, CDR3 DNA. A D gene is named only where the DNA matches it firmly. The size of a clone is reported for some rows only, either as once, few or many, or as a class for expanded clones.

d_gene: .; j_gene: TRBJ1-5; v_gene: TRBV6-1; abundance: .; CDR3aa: CASSEDWREQPQHF; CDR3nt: TGTGCCAGCAGTGAAGATTGGAGGGAACAGCCCCAGCATTTT
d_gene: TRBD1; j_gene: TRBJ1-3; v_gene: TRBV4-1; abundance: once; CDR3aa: CASSQEDRAGNTIYF; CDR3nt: TGCGCCAGCAGCCAAGAAGACAGGGCTGGAAACACCATATATTTT
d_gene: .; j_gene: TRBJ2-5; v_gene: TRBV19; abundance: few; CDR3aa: CASSPRWGWAETQYF; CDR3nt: TGTGCCAGTAGTCCCCGGTGGGGTTGGGCAGAGACCCAGTACTTC
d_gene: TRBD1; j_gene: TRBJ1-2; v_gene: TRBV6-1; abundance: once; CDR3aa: CASSDRDRGGYTF; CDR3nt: TGTGCCAGCAGTGATCGTGACAGGGGCGGCTACACCTTC
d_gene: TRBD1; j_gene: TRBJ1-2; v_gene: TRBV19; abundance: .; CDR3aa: CASSIRDSLYGYTF; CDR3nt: TGTGCCAGTAGTATTCGGGACAGCCTTTATGGCTACACCTTC
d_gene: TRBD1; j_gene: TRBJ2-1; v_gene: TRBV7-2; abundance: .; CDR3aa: CASSSIPGQGSNEQFF; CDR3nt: TGTGCCAGCAGCTCTATACCGGGACAGGGCTCCAATGAGCAGTTCTTC
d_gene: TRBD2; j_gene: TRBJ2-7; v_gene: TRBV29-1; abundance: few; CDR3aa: CSVEVEAGGEQYF; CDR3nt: TGCAGCGTTGAAGTTGAAGCGGGAGGCGAGCAGTACTTC
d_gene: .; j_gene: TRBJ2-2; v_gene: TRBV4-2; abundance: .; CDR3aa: CASSPGTSNTGELFF; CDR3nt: TGTGCCAGCAGCCCCGGGACTTCGAACACCGGGGAGCTGTTTTTT
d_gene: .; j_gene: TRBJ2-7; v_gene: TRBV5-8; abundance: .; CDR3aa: CASQTGLGSYEQYF; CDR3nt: TGTGCCAGCCAGACAGGACTAGGCTCCTACGAGCAGTACTTC
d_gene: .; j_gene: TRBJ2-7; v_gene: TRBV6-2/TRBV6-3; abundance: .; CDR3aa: CASSPQTTNSYEQYF; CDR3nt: TGTGCCAGCAGCCCCCAAACGACAAACTCCTACGAGCAGTACTTC
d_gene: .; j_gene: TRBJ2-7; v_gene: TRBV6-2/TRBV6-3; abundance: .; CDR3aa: CASSYERSSYEQYF; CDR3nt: TGTGCCAGCAGTTACGAGAGAAGCTCCTACGAGCAGTACTTC
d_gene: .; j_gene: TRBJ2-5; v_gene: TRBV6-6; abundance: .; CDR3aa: CASMAPPPGGTQYF; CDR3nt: TGTGCCAGCATGGCCCCCCCACCAGGTGGGACCCAGTACTTC
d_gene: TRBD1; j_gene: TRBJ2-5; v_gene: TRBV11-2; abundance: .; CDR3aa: CASSRQGLGETQYF; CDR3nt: TGTGCCAGCAGCCGACAGGGGCTCGGGGAGACCCAGTACTTC
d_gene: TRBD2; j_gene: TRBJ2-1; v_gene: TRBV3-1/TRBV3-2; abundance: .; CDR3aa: CASSQPLISGFYNEQFF; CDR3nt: TGTGCCAGCAGCCAACCGCTTATTAGCGGGTTCTACAATGAGCAGTTCTTC
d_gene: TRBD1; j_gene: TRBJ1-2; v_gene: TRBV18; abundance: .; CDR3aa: CASSPGQGPLGDYGYTF; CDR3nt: TGTGCCAGCTCACCGGGACAGGGGCCGCTAGGGGACTATGGCTACACCTTC
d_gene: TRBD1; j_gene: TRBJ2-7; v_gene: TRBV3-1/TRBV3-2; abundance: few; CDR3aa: CASSQTTGDVYEQYF; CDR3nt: TGTGCCAGCAGCCAAACAACAGGGGACGTTTACGAGCAGTACTTC
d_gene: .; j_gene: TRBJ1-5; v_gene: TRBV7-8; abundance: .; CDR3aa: CASSLDPGTNQPQHF; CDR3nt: TGTGCCAGCAGCTTAGATCCAGGTACGAATCAGCCCCAGCATTTT
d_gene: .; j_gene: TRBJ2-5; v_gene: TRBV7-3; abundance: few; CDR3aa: CASGETQYF; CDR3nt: TGTGCCAGCGGGGAGACCCAGTACTTC
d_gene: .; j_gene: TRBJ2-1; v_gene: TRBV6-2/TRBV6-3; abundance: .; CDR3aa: CASSHISDGGYNEQFF; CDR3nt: TGTGCCAGCAGTCATATTAGTGACGGAGGTTACAATGAGCAGTTCTTC
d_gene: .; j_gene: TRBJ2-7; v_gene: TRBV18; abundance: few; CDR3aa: CASSPPSRGTGEQYF; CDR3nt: TGTGCCAGCTCACCACCGTCGCGCGGAACCGGCGAGCAGTACTTC
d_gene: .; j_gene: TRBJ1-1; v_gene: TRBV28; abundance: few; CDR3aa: CATTPSRVVNTEAFF; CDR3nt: TGTGCCACTACACCAAGCCGGGTGGTGAACACTGAAGCTTTCTTT
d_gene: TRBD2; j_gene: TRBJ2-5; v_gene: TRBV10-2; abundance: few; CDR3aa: CASSDASGGEETQYF; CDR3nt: TGCGCCAGCAGTGATGCCAGCGGGGGGGAGGAGACCCAGTACTTC
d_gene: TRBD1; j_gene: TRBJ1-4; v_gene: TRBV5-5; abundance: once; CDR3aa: CASSSSGTARGAPNEKLFF; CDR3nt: TGTGCCAGCAGCAGTTCCGGGACAGCCCGGGGGGCTCCTAATGAAAAACTGTTTTTT
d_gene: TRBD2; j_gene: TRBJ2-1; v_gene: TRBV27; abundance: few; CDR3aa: CASSWREAYNEQFF; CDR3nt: TGTGCCAGCAGTTGGCGGGAGGCCTACAATGAGCAGTTCTTC
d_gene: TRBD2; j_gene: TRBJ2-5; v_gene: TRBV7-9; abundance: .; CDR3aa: CASDGPTSGVFRGRETQYF; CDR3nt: TGTGCCAGCGACGGGCCGACTAGCGGGGTCTTCCGTGGTAGGGAGACCCAGTACTTC
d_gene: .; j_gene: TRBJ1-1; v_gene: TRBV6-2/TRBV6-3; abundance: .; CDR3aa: CASSYSGWNTEAFF; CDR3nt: TGTGCCAGCAGTTACTCTGGGTGGAACACTGAAGCTTTCTTT
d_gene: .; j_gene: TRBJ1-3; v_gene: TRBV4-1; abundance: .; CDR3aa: CASSQGTVSGNTIYF; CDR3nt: TGCGCCAGCAGCCAAGGGACAGTCTCTGGAAACACCATATATTTT
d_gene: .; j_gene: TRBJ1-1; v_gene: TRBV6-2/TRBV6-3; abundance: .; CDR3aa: CASSYLSGISEAFF; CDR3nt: TGTGCCAGCAGTTACTTATCAGGGATTTCTGAAGCTTTCTTT
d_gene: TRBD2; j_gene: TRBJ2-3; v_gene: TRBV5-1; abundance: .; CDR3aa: CASSHSGGSGSSTDTQYF; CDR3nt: TGCGCCAGCAGCCATTCGGGGGGTAGCGGGAGCTCAACAGATACGCAGTATTTT
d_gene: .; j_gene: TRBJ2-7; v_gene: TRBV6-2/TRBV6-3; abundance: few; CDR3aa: CASSSGKLHEQYF; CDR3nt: TGTGCCAGCAGCTCAGGCAAACTACACGAGCAGTACTTC
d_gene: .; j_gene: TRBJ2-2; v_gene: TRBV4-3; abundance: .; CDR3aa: CASSQDKGWELFF; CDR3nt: TGCGCCAGCAGCCAAGATAAGGGTTGGGAGCTGTTTTTT
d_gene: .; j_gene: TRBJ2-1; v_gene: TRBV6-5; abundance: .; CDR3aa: CASNSIYEQFF; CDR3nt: TGTGCCAGCAATAGTATCTATGAGCAGTTCTTC
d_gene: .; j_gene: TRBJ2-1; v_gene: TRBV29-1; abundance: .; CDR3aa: CSSRSSVPSSYNEQFF; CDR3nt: TGCAGCTCACGATCTAGCGTTCCGAGTTCCTACAATGAGCAGTTCTTC
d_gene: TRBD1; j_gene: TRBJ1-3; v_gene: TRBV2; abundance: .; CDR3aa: CASSEKGARTGNTIYF; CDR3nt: TGTGCCAGCAGTGAAAAGGGGGCGCGTACTGGAAACACCATATATTTT
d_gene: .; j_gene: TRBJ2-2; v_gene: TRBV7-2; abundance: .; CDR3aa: CASTFDRYTGELFF; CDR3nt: TGTGCCTCTACATTCGACAGGTACACCGGGGAGCTGTTTTTT